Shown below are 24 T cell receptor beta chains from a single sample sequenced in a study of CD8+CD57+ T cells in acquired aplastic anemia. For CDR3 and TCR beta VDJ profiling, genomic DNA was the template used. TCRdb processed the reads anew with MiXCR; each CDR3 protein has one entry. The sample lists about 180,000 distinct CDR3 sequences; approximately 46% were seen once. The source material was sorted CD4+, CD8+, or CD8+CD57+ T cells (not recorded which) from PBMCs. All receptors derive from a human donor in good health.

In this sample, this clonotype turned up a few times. The CDR3 DNA reads TGTGCCAGCAGCCCCTTCCTGGGTAGCGGGAGTGGTAATGAGCAGTTCTTC. Translation gives CASSPFLGSGSGNEQFF. The chain uses TRBV3-1 and TRBJ2-1, with 9 bases identical to TRBD2. This CDR3 is 17 amino acids long. The V gene's germline CDR1 is LGHDT and CDR2 YNNKEL (reference sequence). Trimming took 4 bases from V and 7 from J; bases not matched to a gene: 14.

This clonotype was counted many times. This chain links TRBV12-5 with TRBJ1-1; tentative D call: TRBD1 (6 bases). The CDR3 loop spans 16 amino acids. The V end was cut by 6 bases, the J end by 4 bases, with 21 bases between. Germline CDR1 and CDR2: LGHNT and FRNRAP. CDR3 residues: CASGLLKEGVSTEAFF. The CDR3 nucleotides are TGTGCTAGTGGCCTTCTAAAAGAGGGGGTCAGCACTGAAGCTTTCTTT.

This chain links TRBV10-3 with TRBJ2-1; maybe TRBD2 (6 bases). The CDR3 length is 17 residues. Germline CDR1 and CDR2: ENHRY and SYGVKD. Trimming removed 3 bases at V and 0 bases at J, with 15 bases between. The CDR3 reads CAISDWGELASYNEQFF. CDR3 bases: TGTGCCATCAGTGATTGGGGGGAACTTGCCTCCTACAATGAGCAGTTCTTC.

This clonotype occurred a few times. CDR3 sequence (DNA): TGTGCCATCTTAGCGGAGCCTACCTACGAGCAGTACTTC. Translated, it gives CAILAEPTYEQYF. The V and J genes are TRBV10-3 and TRBJ2-7; weak D call: TRBD2 (6 bases). The germline V gene has CDR1 ENHRY and CDR2 SYGVKD. V was clipped by 8 bases and J by 2 bases, with 13 bases between them. This CDR3 spans 13 amino acids.

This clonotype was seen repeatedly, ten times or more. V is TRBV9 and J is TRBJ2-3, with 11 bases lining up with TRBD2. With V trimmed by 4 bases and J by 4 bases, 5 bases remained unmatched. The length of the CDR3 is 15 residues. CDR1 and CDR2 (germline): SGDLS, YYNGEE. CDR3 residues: CASSKTSGSPDTQYF. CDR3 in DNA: TGTGCCAGCAGCAAAACTAGCGGGAGTCCAGATACGCAGTATTTT. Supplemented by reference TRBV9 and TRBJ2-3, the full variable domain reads DSGVTQTPKHLITATGQRVTLRCSPRSGDLSVYWYQQSLDQGLQFLIQYYNGEERAKGNILERFSAQQFPDLHSELNLSSLELGDSALYFCASSKTSGSPDTQYFGPGTRLTVL.

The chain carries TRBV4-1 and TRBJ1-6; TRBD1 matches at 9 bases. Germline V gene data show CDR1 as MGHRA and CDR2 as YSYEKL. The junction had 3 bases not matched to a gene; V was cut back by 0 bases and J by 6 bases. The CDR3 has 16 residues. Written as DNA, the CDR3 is TGCGCCAGCAGCCAAGAGGGGGACAGGGCTAATTCACCCCTCCACTTT. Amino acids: CASSQEGDRANSPLHF.

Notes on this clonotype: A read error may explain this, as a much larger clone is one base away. Here the CDR3 reads CASSWIMNNEQFF. The CDR3 coding sequence is TGCGCCAGCAGCTGGATTATGAACAATGAGCAGTTCTTC. This chain uses TRBV5-1 with TRBJ2-1; D remains ambiguous. CDR1 is SGHRS and CDR2 is YFSETQ in the germline V gene. V lost 3 bases and J lost 5, with 9 bases in between. The CDR3 is 13 amino acids.

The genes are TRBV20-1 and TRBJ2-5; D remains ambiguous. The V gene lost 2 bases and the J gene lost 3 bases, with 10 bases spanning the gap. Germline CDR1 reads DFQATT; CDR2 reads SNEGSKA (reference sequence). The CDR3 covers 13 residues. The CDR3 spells CSARNSAKETQYF. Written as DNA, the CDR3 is TGCAGTGCTAGAAACAGTGCCAAAGAGACCCAGTACTTC.

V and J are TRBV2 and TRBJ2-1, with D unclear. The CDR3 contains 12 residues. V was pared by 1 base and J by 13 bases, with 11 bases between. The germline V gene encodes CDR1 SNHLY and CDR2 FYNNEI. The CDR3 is CASSEVATLQFF. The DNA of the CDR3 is TGTGCCAGCAGTGAAGTTGCGACGTTACAGTTCTTC.

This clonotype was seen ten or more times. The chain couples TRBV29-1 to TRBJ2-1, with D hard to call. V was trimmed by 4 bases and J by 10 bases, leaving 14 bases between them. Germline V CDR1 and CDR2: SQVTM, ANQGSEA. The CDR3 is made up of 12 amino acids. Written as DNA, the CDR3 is TGCAGCGTTGTAAGGAGCTTGGAGGAGCAGTTCTTC. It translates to CSVVRSLEEQFF.

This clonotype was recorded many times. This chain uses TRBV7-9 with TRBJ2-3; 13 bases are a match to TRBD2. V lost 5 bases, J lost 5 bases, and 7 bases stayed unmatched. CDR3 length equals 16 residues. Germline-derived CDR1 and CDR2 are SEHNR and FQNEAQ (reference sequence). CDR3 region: CASSAGLAGVGDTQYF. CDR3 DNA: TGTGCCAGCAGCGCCGGACTAGCGGGAGTGGGAGATACGCAGTATTTT.

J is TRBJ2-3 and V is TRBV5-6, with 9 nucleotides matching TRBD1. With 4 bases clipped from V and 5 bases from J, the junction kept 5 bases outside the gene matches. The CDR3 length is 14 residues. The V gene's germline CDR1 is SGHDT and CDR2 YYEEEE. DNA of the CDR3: TGTGCCAGCAGCCGCCGGGACAGGGAAGATACGCAGTATTTT. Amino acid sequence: CASSRRDREDTQYF.

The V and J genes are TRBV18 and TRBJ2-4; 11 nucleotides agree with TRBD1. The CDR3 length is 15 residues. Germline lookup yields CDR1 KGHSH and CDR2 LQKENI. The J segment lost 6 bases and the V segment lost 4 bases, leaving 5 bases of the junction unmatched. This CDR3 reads CASSRTGTGGNIQYF. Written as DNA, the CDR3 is TGTGCCAGCTCACGGACCGGGACAGGGGGAAACATTCAGTACTTC.

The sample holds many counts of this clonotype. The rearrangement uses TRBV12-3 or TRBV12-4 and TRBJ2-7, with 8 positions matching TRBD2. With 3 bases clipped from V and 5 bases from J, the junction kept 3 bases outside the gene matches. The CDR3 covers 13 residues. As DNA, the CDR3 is TGTGCCAGCAGTTTCGGGGGGGCCAACGAGCAGTACTTC. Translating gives CASSFGGANEQYF.

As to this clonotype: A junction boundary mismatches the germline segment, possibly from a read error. The CDR3 here is CASSPTGSLSERLFF. CDR3 bases: TGTGCCAGCAGTCCCACAGGGTCGTTGAGTGAAAGACTGTTTTTT. The chain couples TRBV12-3 or TRBV12-4 to TRBJ1-4; tentatively, D is TRBD1 (6 bases). CDR3 length: 15 amino acids.

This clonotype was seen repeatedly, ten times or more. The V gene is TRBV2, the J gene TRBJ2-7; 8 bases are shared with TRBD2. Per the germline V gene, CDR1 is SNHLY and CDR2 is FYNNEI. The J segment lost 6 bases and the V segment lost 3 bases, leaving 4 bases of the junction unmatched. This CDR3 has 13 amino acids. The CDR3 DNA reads TGTGCCAGCAGTGACCAACTAGCGGCCGAGCAGTACTTC. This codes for CASSDQLAAEQYF.

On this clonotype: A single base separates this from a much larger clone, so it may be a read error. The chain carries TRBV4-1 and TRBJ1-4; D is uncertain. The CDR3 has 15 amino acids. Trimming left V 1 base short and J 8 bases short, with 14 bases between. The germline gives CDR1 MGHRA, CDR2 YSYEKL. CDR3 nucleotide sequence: TGCGCCAGCAGCCAAGTCGGCGGGGAGAGGGAAAAACTGTTTTTT. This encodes CASSQVGGEREKLFF.

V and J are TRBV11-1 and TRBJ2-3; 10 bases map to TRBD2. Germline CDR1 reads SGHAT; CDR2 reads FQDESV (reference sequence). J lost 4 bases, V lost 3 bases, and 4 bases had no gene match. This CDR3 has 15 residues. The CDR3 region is CASSLERGGADTQYF. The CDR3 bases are TGTGCCAGCAGCTTGGAGCGGGGGGGCGCAGATACGCAGTATTTT.

CDR3 sequence reads: CASRDGDRGQVNYGYTF. Written as DNA, the CDR3 is TGCGCCAGCAGGGACGGGGACAGGGGACAGGTTAACTATGGCTACACCTTC. The chain carries TRBV5-1 and TRBJ1-2; TRBD1 matches at 10 bases. V trimming: 5 bases; J trimming: 1 base; junction bases outside the gene matches: 11. Germline V lookup: CDR1 SGHRS, CDR2 YFSETQ. The CDR3 loop spans 17 amino acids.

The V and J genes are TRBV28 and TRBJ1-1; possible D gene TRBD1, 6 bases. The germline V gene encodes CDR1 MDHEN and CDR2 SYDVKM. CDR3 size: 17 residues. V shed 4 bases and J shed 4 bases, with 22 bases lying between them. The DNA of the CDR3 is TGTGCCAGCAGTTCACCACTCTCACAGGGAAGGGTCACTGAAGCTTTCTTT. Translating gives CASSSPLSQGRVTEAFF.

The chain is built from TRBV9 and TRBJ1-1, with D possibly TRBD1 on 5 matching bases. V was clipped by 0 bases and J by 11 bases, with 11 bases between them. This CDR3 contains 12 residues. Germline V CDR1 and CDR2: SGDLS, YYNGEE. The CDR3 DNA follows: TGTGCCAGCAGCGTAGATTCAGGGTCCGCTTTCTTT. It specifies CASSVDSGSAFF.

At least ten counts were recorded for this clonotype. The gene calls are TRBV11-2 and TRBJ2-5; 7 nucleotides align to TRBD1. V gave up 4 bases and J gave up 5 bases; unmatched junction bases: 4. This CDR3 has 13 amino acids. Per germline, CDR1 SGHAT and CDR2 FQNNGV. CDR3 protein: CASSWGRGETQYF. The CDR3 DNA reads TGTGCCAGCAGCTGGGGCAGGGGGGAGACCCAGTACTTC.

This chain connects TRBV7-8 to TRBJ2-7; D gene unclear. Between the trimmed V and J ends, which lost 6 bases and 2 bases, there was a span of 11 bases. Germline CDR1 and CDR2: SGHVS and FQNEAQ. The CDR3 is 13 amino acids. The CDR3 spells CASRSHKTYEQYF. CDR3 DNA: TGTGCCAGCAGATCTCACAAAACCTACGAGCAGTACTTC.

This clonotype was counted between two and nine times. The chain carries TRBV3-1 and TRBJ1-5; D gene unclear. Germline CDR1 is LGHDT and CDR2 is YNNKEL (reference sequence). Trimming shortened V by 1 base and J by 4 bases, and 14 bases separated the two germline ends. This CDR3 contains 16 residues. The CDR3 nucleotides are TGTGCCAGCAGCCAAGGAGACATGGCGTTAAATCAGCCCCAGCATTTT. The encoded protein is CASSQGDMALNQPQHF. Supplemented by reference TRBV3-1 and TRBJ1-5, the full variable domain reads DTAVSQTPKYLVTQMGNDKSIKCEQNLGHDTMYWYKQDSKKFLKIMFSYNNKELIINETVPNRFSPKSPDKAHLNLHINSLELGDSAVYFCASSQGDMALNQPQHFGDGTRLSIL.